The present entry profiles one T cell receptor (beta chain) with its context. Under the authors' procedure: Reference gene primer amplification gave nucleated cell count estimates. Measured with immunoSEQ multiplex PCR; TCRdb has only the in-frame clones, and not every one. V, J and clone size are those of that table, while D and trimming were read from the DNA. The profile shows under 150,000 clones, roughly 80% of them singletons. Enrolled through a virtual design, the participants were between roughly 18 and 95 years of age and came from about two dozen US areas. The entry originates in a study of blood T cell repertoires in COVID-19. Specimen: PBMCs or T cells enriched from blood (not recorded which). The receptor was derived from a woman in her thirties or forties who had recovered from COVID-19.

The CDR3 DNA reads TGTGCCAGCAGTGAAGGGTGGACATCCTACAATGAGCAGTTCTTC. It codes for CASSEGWTSYNEQFF. The chain couples TRBV6-1 to TRBJ2-1, with D perhaps matching TRBD1 (5 bases). Per the germline V gene, CDR1 is MNHNS and CDR2 is SASEGT. V shed 1 base and J shed 1 base, with 8 bases lying between them. The length of the CDR3 is 15 residues.